These 25 T cell receptor beta chains were all obtained from the same sample, sequenced in a study of blood T cell repertoires in COVID-19. Produced via immunoSEQ multiplex PCR; TCRdb's table is partial and in-frame only. In the table there are more than 150,000 clones, about nine tenths of which are singletons. What was sequenced was peripheral blood. These receptors were collected from a woman in her 70s with acute or convalescent COVID-19.

The chain joins TRBV5-1 to TRBJ2-2, with 8 bases fitting TRBD1. The CDR3 sequence is 16 residues long. CDR1 and CDR2 from the germline V gene are SGHRS and YFSETQ. J was trimmed by 0 bases and V by 3 bases; bases with no gene match: 4. CDR3 in amino acids: CASSSWTGTNTGELFF. The CDR3 bases are TGCGCCAGCAGCTCCTGGACAGGGACGAACACCGGGGAGCTGTTTTTT.

The chain employs TRBV27 and TRBJ2-1; D tentatively reads TRBD1 or TRBD2 (10 bases each). Germline values: CDR1 MNHEY, CDR2 SMNVEV (reference sequence). V dropped 8 bases and J dropped 8 bases, with 37 bases sitting between them. The CDR3 length is 20 residues. CDR3 DNA: TGTGCCAGCGGACGACAGGGGGCGCGGGGATTAGCGGGAGGCCCCCATGAGCAGTTCTTC. Translated, it gives CASGRQGARGLAGGPHEQFF.

The CDR3 DNA reads TGTGCCAGCAGTTCTCAACAGAACACTGAAGCTTTCTTT. Its protein product is CASSSQQNTEAFF. The chain couples TRBV12-3 or TRBV12-4 to TRBJ1-1; D not certain. V was cut by 4 bases and J by 1 base, with 7 bases left in between. The CDR3 sequence is 13 residues long.

The chain has TRBV6-5 and TRBJ1-1, with 7 bases matching TRBD1. The V gene end was trimmed by 2 bases and the J gene end by 1 base; junction bases not matched to a gene: 1. This CDR3 contains 14 residues. Germline lookup yields CDR1 MNHEY and CDR2 SVGAGI. The CDR3 loop reads CASSYGTENTEAFF. CDR3 nucleotides: TGTGCCAGCAGTTACGGGACAGAGAACACTGAAGCTTTCTTT.

The chain combines TRBV4-1 with TRBJ1-3, with TRBD1 identical over 7 bases. CDR1 and CDR2 from the germline V gene are MGHRA and YSYEKL. Losses at the gene ends were 5 bases for V and 2 bases for J; bases not matched to a gene: 0. This CDR3 is built from 13 residues. The CDR3 region is CASSGQAGNTIYF. As DNA, the CDR3 is TGCGCCAGCAGCGGACAGGCTGGAAACACCATATATTTT.

The chain has TRBV27 and TRBJ2-5; 11 bases fit TRBD1. V was clipped by 4 bases and J by 8 bases; unmatched bases: 6. The CDR3 is 14 amino acids. The germline V gene encodes CDR1 MNHEY and CDR2 SMNVEV (reference sequence). The CDR3 region has the DNA TGTGCCAGCAGTTCCGGGACAGGGGGTGCAACCCAGTACTTC. It encodes CASSSGTGGATQYF.

The J gene is TRBJ2-2, the V gene TRBV6-5; 7 bases are shared with TRBD2. From germline, CDR1 is MNHEY and CDR2 SVGAGI. The CDR3 covers 14 residues. After removal of 8 bases from V and 4 bases from J, the junction contained 7 bases not matched to a gene. CDR3 region: CASGREVVTGELFF. Here the CDR3 DNA reads TGTGCCAGCGGCCGGGAGGTTGTCACCGGGGAGCTGTTTTTT.

This clone was observed a handful of times. This chain connects TRBV18 to TRBJ1-6; no firm D call. CDR3 length: 13 amino acids. Trimming took off 3 bases at V and 3 bases at J, with 3 bases between the two ends. Germline V gives CDR1 KGHSH, CDR2 LQKENI. The CDR3 region has the DNA TGTGCCAGCTCACCCGGCTATAATTCACCCCTCCACTTT. Translation: CASSPGYNSPLHF.

V gene TRBV28 combines with J gene TRBJ1-2; D may be TRBD1 (5 bases). Germline values: CDR1 MDHEN, CDR2 SYDVKM. CDR3 size: 12 residues. Trimming took 5 bases from V and 4 from J, leaving 8 bases between them. The CDR3 reads CASSQGPYGYTF. The CDR3 DNA follows: TGTGCCAGCAGTCAGGGTCCCTATGGCTACACCTTC.

The rearrangement joins TRBV19 to TRBJ1-2, with 11 positions matching TRBD1. The V segment lost 3 bases and the J segment 7 bases; nucleotides outside the gene matches: 4. The CDR3 is 14 amino acids. CDR1 is LNHDA and CDR2 is SQIVND in the germline V gene (reference sequence). This CDR3 is CASSIEDRGLGYTF. CDR3 bases: TGTGCCAGTAGTATCGAGGACAGGGGGCTTGGCTACACCTTC.

This clone was detected only once. The chain employs TRBV19 and TRBJ1-5, with 9 bases identical to TRBD1. V gave up 6 bases and J gave up 0 bases; unmatched junction bases: 3. The CDR3 totals 15 residues. Germline V gene lookup returns CDR1 LNHDA and CDR2 SQIVND (reference sequence). The CDR3 DNA reads as TGTGCCAGTAGACCGGGACAGGGTAGCAATCAGCCCCAGCATTTT. Amino acids: CASRPGQGSNQPQHF. Filled out from reference TRBV19 and TRBJ1-5, the complete variable domain reads DGGITQSPKYLFRKEGQNVTLSCEQNLNHDAMYWYRQDPGQGLRLIYYSQIVNDFQKGDIAEGYSVSREKKESFPLTVTSAQKNPTAFYLCASRPGQGSNQPQHFGDGTRLSIL.

The J gene is TRBJ2-1, the V gene TRBV3-1 (or the pseudogene TRBV3-2); maybe TRBD2 (6 bases). With 5 bases removed from V and 9 bases from J, the gap between germline ends came to 20 bases. Looked up from germline, CDR1 is LGHDT and CDR2 is YNNKEL (reference sequence). The CDR3 spans 15 residues. The CDR3 sequence: CASSSRGRARGEQFF. CDR3 sequence (DNA): TGTGCCAGCAGCTCCCGCGGGCGGGCGCGGGGTGAGCAGTTCTTC.

This chain links TRBV6-4 with TRBJ2-1; 10 nucleotides agree with TRBD1. V shed 4 bases, J shed 9 bases, and the junction held 6 bases outside the gene matches. Germline CDR1 is MRHNA and CDR2 is SNTAGT. The CDR3 extends over 14 amino acids. The CDR3 loop reads CASSGDRGRSEQFF. DNA for the CDR3: TGTGCCAGCAGTGGGGACAGGGGACGTAGTGAGCAGTTCTTC.

This chain links TRBV4-2 with TRBJ1-4, with D maybe TRBD1 (6 bases). Trimming shortened V by 1 base and J by 3 bases, and 15 bases separated the two germline ends. CDR1 is LGHNA and CDR2 is YNFKEQ in the germline V gene. This CDR3 spans 17 amino acids. The CDR3 nucleotides are TGTGCCAGCAGCCAAGGAGGTCCAGGGGCGGCTAATGAAAAACTGTTTTTT. Amino acids: CASSQGGPGAANEKLFF.

The chain recombines TRBV2 with TRBJ2-3, with 11 bases lining up with TRBD2. This CDR3 is 15 amino acids long. Germline CDR1 and CDR2: SNHLY and FYNNEI. J lost 6 bases, V lost 10 bases, and 12 bases had no gene match. CDR3 sequence: CATQRVAGGSDTQYF. The CDR3 bases are TGTGCCACCCAGCGAGTAGCGGGAGGGAGTGATACGCAGTATTTT.

The genes are TRBV4-3 and TRBJ1-6, with no clear D. Germline V lookup: CDR1 LGHNA, CDR2 YSLEER. Trimming pared 0 bases from V and 4 bases from J, leaving 10 bases between. CDR3 size: 16 residues. The CDR3, as DNA: TGCGCCAGCAGCCAAGATAACAGACGTTATAATTCACCCCTCCACTTT. Encoded protein: CASSQDNRRYNSPLHF.

This chain joins TRBV19 and TRBJ1-1; D perhaps matches TRBD1 (5 bases). This CDR3 is 14 amino acids long. Germline-derived CDR1 and CDR2 are LNHDA and SQIVND (reference sequence). Trimming stripped 5 bases from V and 1 base from J, with 11 bases between. CDR3 bases: TGTGCCAGTAGTTCTCTAAGGGGGAACACTGAAGCTTTCTTT. Translating it yields CASSSLRGNTEAFF.

This clone appeared once. V usage is TRBV28 and J usage is TRBJ1-6; D remains ambiguous. The germline V gene encodes CDR1 MDHEN and CDR2 SYDVKM. Deletions cut 1 base from V and 7 bases from J, with 11 bases between. CDR3 length equals 15 residues. The CDR3 DNA reads as TGTGCCAGCAGTTTATTGGGAGACCGGAATTCACCCCTCCACTTT. Translating gives CASSLLGDRNSPLHF.

V is TRBV7-3 and J is TRBJ2-3; D is possibly TRBD1 (6 bases). V shed 4 bases and J shed 5 bases, with 10 bases lying between them. Germline CDR1 and CDR2: SGHTA and FQGTGA. The CDR3 runs 13 residues. The CDR3 sequence is CASSSNREDTQYF. The CDR3, as DNA: TGTGCCAGCAGCTCGAACAGGGAAGATACGCAGTATTTT.

The chain links TRBV27 to TRBJ2-2; 13 nucleotides match TRBD2. In germline, CDR1 is MNHEY, CDR2 SMNVEV (reference sequence). The V segment lost 5 bases and the J segment 8 bases; nucleotides outside the gene matches: 5. This CDR3 contains 15 residues. The CDR3, as DNA: TGTGCCAGCAGTCCCGGACTAGCGGGAGTTGGGGAGCTGTTTTTT. Residues: CASSPGLAGVGELFF.

V gene TRBV4-2 combines with J gene TRBJ2-2, with TRBD2 identical over 8 bases. This CDR3 has 18 amino acids. Germline assignment: CDR1 LGHNA and CDR2 YNFKEQ. V dropped 1 base and J dropped 6; count of bases not matched to a gene: 13. The CDR3 here is CASSQGDGGGQVAGELFF. CDR3 coding DNA: TGTGCCAGCAGCCAAGGCGACGGGGGGGGGCAGGTCGCCGGGGAGCTGTTTTTT.

The chain combines TRBV6-5 with TRBJ1-1; maybe TRBD1 (6 bases). Trimming shortened V by 5 bases and J by 3 bases, and 10 bases separated the two germline ends. From germline, CDR1 is MNHEY and CDR2 SVGAGI. This CDR3 contains 13 residues. CDR3 residues: CASSIRGDTEAFF. CDR3 DNA: TGTGCCAGCAGTATCAGGGGAGACACTGAAGCTTTCTTT.

This chain uses TRBV15 with TRBJ2-2, with 7 bases matching TRBD1. V shed 5 bases and J 7 bases; nucleotides not matched to a gene: 16. This CDR3 region has 17 residues. CDR1 and CDR2 from the germline V gene are LNHNV and YYDKDF (reference sequence). The CDR3 coding sequence is TGTGCCACCAGCTCGGACAGGACGGCGTCGTCTTTCGGGGAGCTGTTTTTT. It is translated as CATSSDRTASSFGELFF.

The V and J genes are TRBV9 and TRBJ2-1; D might be TRBD2 (5 bases). Trimming pared 0 bases from V and 6 bases from J, leaving 16 bases between. This CDR3 has 16 amino acids. CDR1 is SGDLS, CDR2 YYNGEE, per germline. DNA of the CDR3: TGTGCCAGCAGCGTAGATTTGGGTCTAGAGGGCAATGAGCAGTTCTTC. Translating gives CASSVDLGLEGNEQFF. Drawing the rest from reference TRBV9 and TRBJ2-1, the complete variable domain is DSGVTQTPKHLITATGQRVTLRCSPRSGDLSVYWYQQSLDQGLQFLIQYYNGEERAKGNILERFSAQQFPDLHSELNLSSLELGDSALYFCASSVDLGLEGNEQFFGPGTRLTVL.

This chain links TRBV3-1 (or the pseudogene TRBV3-2) with TRBJ2-1; 8 positions match TRBD2. CDR3 length: 17 residues. Germline-derived CDR1 and CDR2 are LGHDT and YNNKEL (reference sequence). J lost 7 bases, V lost 0 bases, and 11 bases had no gene match. This CDR3 is CASSQEVYGGASNEQFF. As DNA, the CDR3 is TGTGCCAGCAGCCAAGAAGTATACGGGGGGGCCTCGAATGAGCAGTTCTTC.